Shown below are 8 T cell receptor beta chains from a single sample sequenced in a study of cytomegalovirus exposure and HLA in healthy donors. PCR primers comprised 60 Vbeta and 13 Jbeta primers. Assay: immunoSEQ multiplex PCR; the TCRdb copy retains only in-frame clones and omits some. The sample lists 200,000 to 250,000 clones; more than 75% were seen once. Sequenced input: PBMCs. These receptors originate from a human donor in good health.

The CDR3 nucleotides are TGTGCCATCAGTGAGGCTAGCGGGAGGGCCTACGAGCAGTACTTC. This gives the protein CAISEASGRAYEQYF. The chain has TRBV10-3 and TRBJ2-7; TRBD2 matches 12 bases. The ends lost 2 bases at V and 2 bases at J; junction bases unmatched: 1. The CDR3 length is 15 residues. In germline, CDR1 is ENHRY, CDR2 SYGVKD.

V and J are TRBV5-5 and TRBJ2-1, with TRBD1 matching 7 bases. Germline CDR1 reads SGHKS; CDR2 reads YYEKEE (reference sequence). Trimming took 3 bases from V and 3 from J; bases not matched to a gene: 3. The CDR3 extends over 14 amino acids. This chain's CDR3 is CASSSGQFYNEQFF. The CDR3, as DNA: TGTGCCAGCAGCTCGGGACAGTTCTACAATGAGCAGTTCTTC.

The chain recombines TRBV4-1 with TRBJ2-5; 9 positions match TRBD1. V lost 1 base and J lost 3; bases outside the gene matches: 6. This CDR3 contains 16 residues. Germline V gene sequence: CDR1 MGHRA, CDR2 YSYEKL. CDR3 nucleotides: TGCGCCAGCAGCCAAGCCCGGGACAGGGTTAAAGAGACCCAGTACTTC. It yields the protein CASSQARDRVKETQYF.

The rearrangement uses TRBV4-1 and TRBJ1-1, with 10 bases matching TRBD1. Germline V CDR1 and CDR2: MGHRA, YSYEKL. The CDR3 loop spans 16 amino acids. V was pared by 1 base and J by 4 bases, with 6 bases of the junction left unmatched. For the CDR3, the DNA is TGCGCCAGCAGCCAAGTAGGGACAGGGGCTTCCACTGAAGCTTTCTTT. This encodes CASSQVGTGASTEAFF.

This chain joins TRBV4-2 and TRBJ2-7, with 14 bases lining up with TRBD2. Germline assignment: CDR1 LGHNA and CDR2 YNFKEQ. With V trimmed by 4 bases and J by 2 bases, 1 base remained unmatched. The CDR3 length is 15 residues. CDR3 amino acids: CASSPGLAGAYEQYF. Written as DNA, the CDR3 is TGTGCCAGCAGCCCGGGACTAGCGGGAGCCTACGAGCAGTACTTC.

Remarks on this clone: This sample also contains other DNA sequences that code for the same CDR3. The chain is built from TRBV5-1 and TRBJ2-1, with TRBD2 identical over 12 bases. V lost 0 bases, J lost 8 bases, and 3 bases stayed unmatched. This CDR3 has 15 residues. Germline V gives CDR1 SGHRS, CDR2 YFSETQ. The CDR3 is CASSLGLAGGDEQFF. CDR3 DNA sequence: TGCGCCAGCAGCTTGGGGCTAGCGGGAGGGGATGAGCAGTTCTTC. Full variable domain (rest looked up from reference TRBV5-1 and TRBJ2-1): KAGVTQTPRYLIKTRGQQVTLSCSPISGHRSVSWYQQTPGQGLQFLFEYFSETQRNKGNFPGRFSGRQFSNSRSEMNVSTLELGDSALYLCASSLGLAGGDEQFFGPGTRLTVL.

This sequence joins TRBV29-1 and TRBJ1-5, with 9 bases fitting TRBD1. Germline assignment: CDR1 SQVTM and CDR2 ANQGSEA. Germline trimming cut 2 bases from V and 4 bases from J; bases unmatched to any gene: 9. The CDR3 sequence is 16 residues long. The CDR3 sequence: CSVEYRDREPNQPQHF. The CDR3 DNA follows: TGCAGCGTTGAATACCGGGACAGGGAACCTAATCAGCCCCAGCATTTT.

The V call is TRBV25-1, the J call TRBJ2-3; a weak D match, TRBD1 (6 bases). The CDR3 contains 15 residues. V was clipped by 2 bases and J by 5 bases, with 14 bases between them. CDR1 is MGHDK and CDR2 is SYGVNS in the germline V gene. The CDR3 sequence is CASSEVSGAGDTQYF. The CDR3 nucleotides are TGTGCCAGCAGTGAAGTTTCAGGGGCTGGAGATACGCAGTATTTT.